This TCR beta chain was sequenced for a study of blood T cell repertoires in COVID-19. Clinical history reported by participants formed the basis on which cohorts were assigned. Cohort 3 donors were reported recovered after two negative PCRs, clearance, or symptom resolution. TCRdb's copy holds only in-frame clones and misses some; the assay was immunoSEQ multiplex PCR. The sample contains more than 150,000 clones, approximately 80% of which appear only once. This CDR3 contains 12 residues. Germline loops: CDR1 LGHDT, CDR2 YNNKEL (reference sequence). Trimming removed 3 bases from V and 1 base from J, with 4 bases in between.

Sequencing was done on a sample of PBMCs or T cells enriched from blood (not recorded which). V usage is TRBV3-1 (or the pseudogene TRBV3-2) and J usage is TRBJ2-7; D is undetermined. The sequence came from a woman in her forties or fifties who had recovered from COVID-19. CDR3 DNA: TGTGCCAGCAGCCAGAGGTCCTACGAGCAGTACTTC. This codes for CASSQRSYEQYF.